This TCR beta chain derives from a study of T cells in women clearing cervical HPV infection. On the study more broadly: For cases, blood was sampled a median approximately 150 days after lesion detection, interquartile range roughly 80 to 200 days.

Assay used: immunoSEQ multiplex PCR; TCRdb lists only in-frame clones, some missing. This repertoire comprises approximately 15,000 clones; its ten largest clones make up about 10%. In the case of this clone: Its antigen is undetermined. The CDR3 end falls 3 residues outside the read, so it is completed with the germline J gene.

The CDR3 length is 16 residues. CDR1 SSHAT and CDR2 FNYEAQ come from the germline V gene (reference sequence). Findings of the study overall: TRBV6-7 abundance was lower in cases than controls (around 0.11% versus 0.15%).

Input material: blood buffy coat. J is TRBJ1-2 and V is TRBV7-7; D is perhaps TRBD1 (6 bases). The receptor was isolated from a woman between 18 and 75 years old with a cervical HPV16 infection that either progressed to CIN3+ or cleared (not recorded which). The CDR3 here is CASSSDPGGTYNDYTF. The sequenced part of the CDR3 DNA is TGTGCCAGCAGCTCTGATCCGGGGGGCACGTACAATGAC.